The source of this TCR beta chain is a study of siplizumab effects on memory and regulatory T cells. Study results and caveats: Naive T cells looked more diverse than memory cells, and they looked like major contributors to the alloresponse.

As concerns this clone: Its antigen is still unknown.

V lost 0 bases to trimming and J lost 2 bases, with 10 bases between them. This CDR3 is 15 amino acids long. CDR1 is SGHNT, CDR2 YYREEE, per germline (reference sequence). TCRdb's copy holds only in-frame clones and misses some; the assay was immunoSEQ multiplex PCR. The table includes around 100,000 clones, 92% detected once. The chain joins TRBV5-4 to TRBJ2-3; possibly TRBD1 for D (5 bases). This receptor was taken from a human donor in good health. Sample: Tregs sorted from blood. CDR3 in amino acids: CASSLGQGITDTQYF. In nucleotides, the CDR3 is TGTGCCAGCAGCTTGGGGCAGGGCATCACAGATACGCAGTATTTT.